This note documents a single TCR beta chain sequence. Its target is not known. Reverse transcription of roughly 0.5 to 1 ug RNA was carried out with random hexamers. Multiplex immunoSEQ PCR targeted 54 Vbeta and 13 Jbeta TCR beta segments. TCRdb ran MiXCR on the immunoSEQ multiplex PCR reads and lists one entry per CDR3 protein. The sample records under 200,000 distinct CDR3 sequences, 85% to 95% being singletons. Peripheral blood CD8+ and CD4+ T cells were profiled by TCR beta sequencing. FACS enriched CD8+ TEMRA cells, while bulk CD8+ and CD4+ were negatively isolated. These data originate in a study of CD8 T cells in Susac syndrome. Broader study findings: The study recognized that its TCR sequencing and HLA analysis covered a relatively small number of individuals.

This CDR3 is built from 15 residues. CDR1 is KGHDR, CDR2 SFDVKD, per germline. V shed 2 bases and J shed 9 bases, with 16 bases lying between them. Sequencing was performed on CD4+ T cells from PBMCs. The clonotype was recovered from a human donor in good health. The chain employs TRBV24-1 and TRBJ2-1; D unclear. DNA of the CDR3: TGTGCCACCAGTGATTATGTGGCAGACTCCACTGAGCAGTTCTTC. It specifies CATSDYVADSTEQFF.